A single sample is the source of the 2 T cell receptor beta chains below, sequenced in a study of blood T cell repertoires in COVID-19. Sequenced by immunoSEQ multiplex PCR; TCRdb stores in-frame clones only, minus some. The profile shows some 120,000 clones, 82% of them singletons. Source material: peripheral blood. These receptors originate from a man between 65 and 85 years old with acute or convalescent COVID-19.

The chain has TRBV24-1 and TRBJ2-2; 8 bases are shared with TRBD1. CDR1 and CDR2 (germline): KGHDR, SFDVKD. The CDR3 has 20 amino acids. Unmatched junction bases numbered 19, after V lost 3 bases and J lost 5 bases. CDR3 residues: CATSDRLGRKTGEPTGELFF. Written as DNA, the CDR3 is TGTGCCACCAGTGATCGATTGGGAAGAAAGACAGGGGAGCCGACCGGGGAGCTGTTTTTT.

The gene calls are TRBV9 and TRBJ2-7; D unclear. CDR1 is SGDLS, CDR2 YYNGEE, per germline. The CDR3 consists of 12 residues. Between the trimmed V and J ends, which lost 4 bases and 2 bases, there was a span of 7 bases. As DNA, the CDR3 is TGTGCCAGCAGCCGAGGCCCCTACGAGCAGTACTTC. Its protein is CASSRGPYEQYF.